This entry describes one T cell receptor beta chain. What it recognizes is unknown. V gave up 4 bases and J gave up 8 bases; unmatched junction bases: 13. Germline assignment: CDR1 SGDLS and CDR2 YYNGEE. The CDR3 is 16 residues long. Data came from immunoSEQ multiplex PCR; TCRdb stores just in-frame clones and leaves some out. This sample has around 86,000 clones, with approximately 94% found just once. The data are from a study of cytomegalovirus exposure and HLA in healthy donors. These donors were members of the approximately 110-subject validation cohort, a group separate from the approximately 680-subject first cohort. Regarding the study as a whole: Rarity marked most TCR sequences, yet some public TCRs occurred in many donors. Cytomegalovirus association was assigned to about 150 TCR beta chains.

The specimen was PBMCs. The V gene is TRBV9, the J gene TRBJ2-1, with TRBD2 matching 9 bases. The TCR sequence derives from a woman aged 25 to 39 in good health and CMV-seropositive. CDR3 in DNA: TGTGCCAGCAGCACCCAATCGGGACTAGCCATTGATGAGCAGTTCTTC. Protein product: CASSTQSGLAIDEQFF.